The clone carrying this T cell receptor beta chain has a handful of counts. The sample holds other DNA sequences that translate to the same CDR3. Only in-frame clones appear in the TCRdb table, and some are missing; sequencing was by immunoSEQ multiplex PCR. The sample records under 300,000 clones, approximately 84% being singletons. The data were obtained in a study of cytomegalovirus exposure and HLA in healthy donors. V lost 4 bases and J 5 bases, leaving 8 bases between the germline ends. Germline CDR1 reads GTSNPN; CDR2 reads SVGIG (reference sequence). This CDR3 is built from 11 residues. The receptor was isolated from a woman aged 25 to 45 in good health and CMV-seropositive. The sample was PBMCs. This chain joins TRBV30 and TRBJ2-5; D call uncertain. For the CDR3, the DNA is TGTGCCTGGACAGGTGGGGAGACCCAGTACTTC. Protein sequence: CAWTGGETQYF.